The 10 T cell receptor beta chains presented below share a single source sample, sequenced in a study of early T cells in non-severe SARS-CoV-2 infection. MiXCR was run by TCRdb on the 5' RACE reads, yielding one entry per CDR3 protein. Of 50,000 to 65,000 distinct CDR3 sequences in the sample, roughly 7.6% were seen once. The source was whole blood, collected at baseline. The receptor set was obtained from an adult who was a healthcare worker with PCR-confirmed SARS-CoV-2 infection or an uninfected control (not recorded which).

The sample holds many counts of this clonotype. V usage is TRBV11-2 and J usage is TRBJ1-2; the match to TRBD1 covers 12 bases. V lost 4 bases to trimming and J lost 3 bases; unmatched junction nucleotides: 12. There are 18 residues in the CDR3. Germline V gene lookup returns CDR1 SGHAT and CDR2 FQNNGV. The DNA for the CDR3 is TGTGCCAGCAGCTATTGGCGGGGACAGGGGGCGGGCGACTATGGCTACACCTTC. It translates to CASSYWRGQGAGDYGYTF.

The rearrangement links TRBV7-6 to TRBJ2-5, with D tentatively TRBD1 (5 bases). V lost 5 bases and J 0 bases, leaving 10 bases between the germline ends. The CDR3 spans 14 residues. Germline CDR1 reads SGHVS; CDR2 reads FNYEAQ. CDR3 DNA: TGTGCCAGCAGCCTACAGGTGTACCAAGAGACCCAGTACTTC. It encodes CASSLQVYQETQYF.

This clonotype occurred many times. The chain couples TRBV6-1 to TRBJ2-1; D perhaps matches TRBD2 (5 bases). Per germline, CDR1 MNHNS and CDR2 SASEGT. Trimming pared 3 bases from V and 8 bases from J, leaving 8 bases between. The length of the CDR3 is 12 residues. The CDR3 nucleotides read TGTGCCAGCAGTGACACGGGGTATGAGCAGTTCTTC. This codes for CASSDTGYEQFF.

This clonotype was found many times. The genes are TRBV3-1 and TRBJ2-1; no clear D. V lost 0 bases and J lost 8, with 5 bases in between. Looked up from germline, CDR1 is LGHDT and CDR2 is YNNKEL (reference sequence). The CDR3 sequence is 12 residues long. CDR3: CASSQDTDEQFF. CDR3 nucleotide sequence: TGTGCCAGCAGCCAAGATACGGATGAGCAGTTCTTC.

This clonotype was recorded at least ten times. V usage is TRBV13 and J usage is TRBJ2-3; 8 bases line up with TRBD1. V dropped 5 bases and J dropped 4; count of bases not matched to a gene: 8. CDR3 length: 15 residues. Germline values: CDR1 PRHDT, CDR2 FYEKMQ (reference sequence). The CDR3 loop is CASSRTGSSPDTQYF. In DNA, the CDR3 is TGTGCCAGCAGCCGGACAGGGTCCTCCCCAGATACGCAGTATTTT.

This clonotype was seen at least ten times. V gene TRBV19 combines with J gene TRBJ2-2, with D unclear. Trimming cost V 1 base and J 1 base, with 10 bases left between them. This CDR3 contains 16 residues. Germline V gene lookup returns CDR1 LNHDA and CDR2 SQIVND (reference sequence). CDR3 sequence: CASSIGTVGNTGELFF. The CDR3 nucleotides read TGTGCCAGTAGTATAGGAACAGTTGGGAACACCGGGGAGCTGTTTTTT.

The DNA for the CDR3 is TGCAGCGTTGATCTGGGTAATGAGCAGTTCTTC. It translates to CSVDLGNEQFF. J is TRBJ2-1 and V is TRBV29-1; no firm D call. Trimming shortened V by 3 bases and J by 7 bases, and 7 bases separated the two germline ends. The V gene's germline CDR1 is SQVTM and CDR2 ANQGSEA. This CDR3 has 11 amino acids.

V is TRBV7-9 and J is TRBJ1-1; possibly TRBD1 for D (5 bases). V was clipped by 3 bases and J by 5 bases, with 10 bases between them. Germline V gives CDR1 SEHNR, CDR2 FQNEAQ (reference sequence). The CDR3 runs to 13 residues. CDR3 sequence: CASSFPGYTEAFF. The CDR3, as DNA: TGTGCCAGCAGCTTTCCAGGGTATACTGAAGCTTTCTTT.

This clonotype has ten or more counts. This chain joins TRBV25-1 and TRBJ1-1; D is ambiguous. V lost 7 bases and J 2 bases, leaving 11 bases between the germline ends. This CDR3 has 13 residues. The germline CDR1 and CDR2 sequences are MGHDK and SYGVNS. CDR3 nucleotide sequence: TGTGCCAGCATCGGAGACGGAAACACTGAAGCTTTCTTT. Translating it yields CASIGDGNTEAFF.

The chain has TRBV20-1 and TRBJ2-2, with 10 bases lining up with TRBD2. Germline CDR1 reads DFQATT; CDR2 reads SNEGSKA (reference sequence). The junction had 5 bases not matched to a gene; V was cut back by 3 bases and J by 4 bases. This CDR3 contains 15 residues. The CDR3 DNA is TGCAGTGCTAGCGCTAGCGGGGGCATCACCGGGGAGCTGTTTTTT. Protein product: CSASASGGITGELFF.